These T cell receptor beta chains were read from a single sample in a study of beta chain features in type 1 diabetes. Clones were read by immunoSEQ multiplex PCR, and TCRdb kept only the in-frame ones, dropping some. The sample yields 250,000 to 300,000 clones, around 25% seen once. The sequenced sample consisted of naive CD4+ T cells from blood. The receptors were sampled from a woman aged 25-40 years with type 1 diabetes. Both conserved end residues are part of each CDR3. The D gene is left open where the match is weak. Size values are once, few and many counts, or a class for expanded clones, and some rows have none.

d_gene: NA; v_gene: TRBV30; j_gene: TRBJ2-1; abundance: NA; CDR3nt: TGTGCCTGGAGTGGAGGGACACCCGGTGAGCAGTTCTTC; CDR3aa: CAWSGGTPGEQFF
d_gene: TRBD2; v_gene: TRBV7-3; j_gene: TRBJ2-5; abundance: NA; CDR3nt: TGTGCCAGCAGCTCGGGACTAGCGGGAGGAGAGACCCAGTACTTC; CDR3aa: CASSSGLAGGETQYF
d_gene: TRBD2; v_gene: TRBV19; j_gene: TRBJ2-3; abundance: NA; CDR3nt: TGTGCCAGTAGCCGTCAGCGGGGCAGCACAGATACGCAGTATTTT; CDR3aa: CASSRQRGSTDTQYF
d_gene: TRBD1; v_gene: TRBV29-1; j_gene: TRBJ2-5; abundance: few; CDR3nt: TGCAGCGTTAAAGCCGGGACAGGGAGCACCGAGACCCAGTACTTC; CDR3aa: CSVKAGTGSTETQYF
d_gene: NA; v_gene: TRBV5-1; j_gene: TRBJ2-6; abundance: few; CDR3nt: TGCGCCAGCAGCTCTCAAACATCCTCTGGGGCCAACGTCCTGACTTTC; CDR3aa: CASSSQTSSGANVLTF
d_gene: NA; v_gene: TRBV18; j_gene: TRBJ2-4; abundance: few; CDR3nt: TGTGCCAGCTCTCCGGGTATGGCCAAAAACATTCAGTACTTC; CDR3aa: CASSPGMAKNIQYF
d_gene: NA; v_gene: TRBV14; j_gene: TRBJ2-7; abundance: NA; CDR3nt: TGTGCCAGCAGCCAAGGGCAAAGAAGTTCCTACGAGCAGTACTTC; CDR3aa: CASSQGQRSSYEQYF
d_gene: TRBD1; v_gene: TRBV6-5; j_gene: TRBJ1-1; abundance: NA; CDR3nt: TGTGCCAGCAGGGAAAGACAGGGCGGAGCTTTCTTT; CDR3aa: CASRERQGGAFF
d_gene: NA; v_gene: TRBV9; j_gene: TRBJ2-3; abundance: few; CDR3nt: TGTGCCAGCAGCTACGAAGCGGGCAGCACAGATACGCAGTATTTT; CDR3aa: CASSYEAGSTDTQYF
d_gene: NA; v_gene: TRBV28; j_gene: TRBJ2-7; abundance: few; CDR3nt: TGTGCCAGCGGGGAGCCCTCCTCCTACGAGCAGTACTTC; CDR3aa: CASGEPSSYEQYF
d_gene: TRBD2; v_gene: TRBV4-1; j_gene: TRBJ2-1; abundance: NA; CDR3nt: TGCGCCAGCAGCCAAGCCCCTCTAGCGGGAGGGCCCTACAATGAGCAGTTCTTC; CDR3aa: CASSQAPLAGGPYNEQFF
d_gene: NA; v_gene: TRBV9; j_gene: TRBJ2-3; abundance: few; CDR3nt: TGTGCCAGCAGCGTAGCTATGGATACGCAGTATTTT; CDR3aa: CASSVAMDTQYF
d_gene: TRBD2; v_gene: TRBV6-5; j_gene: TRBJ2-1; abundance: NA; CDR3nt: TGTGCCAGCAAGCTAGCGGACTACTCCTACAATGAGCAGTTCTTC; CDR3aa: CASKLADYSYNEQFF
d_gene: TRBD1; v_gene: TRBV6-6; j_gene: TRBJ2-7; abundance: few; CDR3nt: TGTGCCAGCAAGACAGGGAATCTCCACGAGCAGTACTTC; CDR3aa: CASKTGNLHEQYF
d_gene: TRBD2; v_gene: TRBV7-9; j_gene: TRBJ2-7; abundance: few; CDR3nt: TGTGCCAGCAGCCCGAGGCTGACTAGCGGGAGCTACGAGCAGTACTTC; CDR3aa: CASSPRLTSGSYEQYF
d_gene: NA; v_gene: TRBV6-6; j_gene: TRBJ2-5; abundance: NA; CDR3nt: TGTGCCAGCAGTACAGGGTTAGAGACCCAGTACTTC; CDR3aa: CASSTGLETQYF
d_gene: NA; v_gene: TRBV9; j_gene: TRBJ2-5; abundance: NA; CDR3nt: TGTGCCAGCAACGGCGGGATGGCCGAGACCCAGTACTTC; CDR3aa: CASNGGMAETQYF
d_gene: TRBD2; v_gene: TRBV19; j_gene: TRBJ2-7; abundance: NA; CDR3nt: TGTGCCAGTAGTATTTTAGCGGGAGACAACTACGAGCAGTACTTC; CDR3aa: CASSILAGDNYEQYF
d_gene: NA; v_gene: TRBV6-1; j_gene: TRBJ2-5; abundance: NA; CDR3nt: TGTGCCAGCAGCTGGACGGGACAAGAGACCCAGTACTTC; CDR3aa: CASSWTGQETQYF
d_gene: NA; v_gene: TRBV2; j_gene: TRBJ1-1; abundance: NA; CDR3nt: TGTGCCAGCAGAGGACGGGGGAACACTGAAGCTTTCTTT; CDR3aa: CASRGRGNTEAFF
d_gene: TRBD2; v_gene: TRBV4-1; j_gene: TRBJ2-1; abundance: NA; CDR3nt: TGCGCCAGCAGCCCTCTGACTAGCGGGAGGCCCTACCAGCAGTTCTTC; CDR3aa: CASSPLTSGRPYQQFF
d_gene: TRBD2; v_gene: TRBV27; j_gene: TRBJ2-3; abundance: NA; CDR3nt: TGTGCCAGCAGTTTAAGGACTAGCGCTGGTACTAGCACAGATACGCAGTATTTT; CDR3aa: CASSLRTSAGTSTDTQYF
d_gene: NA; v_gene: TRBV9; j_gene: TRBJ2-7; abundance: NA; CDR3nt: TGTGCCAGCAGCGCCGGGACTCCTCTCGAGCAGTACTTC; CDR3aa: CASSAGTPLEQYF
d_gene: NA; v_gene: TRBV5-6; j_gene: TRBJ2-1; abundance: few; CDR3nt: TGTGCCAGCAGCTTGCACTATGAGCAGTTCTTC; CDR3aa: CASSLHYEQFF
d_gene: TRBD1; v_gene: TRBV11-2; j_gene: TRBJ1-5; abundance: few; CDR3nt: TGTGCCAGCAGCTACAGGGGGAATTCTCCTCAGCCCCAGCATTTT; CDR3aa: CASSYRGNSPQPQHF
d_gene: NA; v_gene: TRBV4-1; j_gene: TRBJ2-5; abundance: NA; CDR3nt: TGCGCCAGCAGCCACCCCGGGACTCCCATCGGGACCCAGTACTTC; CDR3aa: CASSHPGTPIGTQYF
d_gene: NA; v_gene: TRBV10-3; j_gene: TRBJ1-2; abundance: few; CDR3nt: TGTGCCATCAGGATGACAGATGGCTACACCTTC; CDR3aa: CAIRMTDGYTF
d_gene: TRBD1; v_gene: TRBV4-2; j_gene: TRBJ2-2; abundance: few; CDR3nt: TGTGCCAGCAGCCAACTCTCCGGACAGGGAGATTTGACCGGGGAGCTGTTTTTT; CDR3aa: CASSQLSGQGDLTGELFF
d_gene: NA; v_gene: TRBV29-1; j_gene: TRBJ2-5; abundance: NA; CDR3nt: TGCAGCGTTGTAAAGGGGGAAGAGACCCAGTACTTC; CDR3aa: CSVVKGEETQYF
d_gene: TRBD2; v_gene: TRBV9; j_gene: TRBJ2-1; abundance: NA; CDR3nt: TGTGCCAGCAGCGTAACTAGCGGGAGGTATGAGCAGTTCTTC; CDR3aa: CASSVTSGRYEQFF
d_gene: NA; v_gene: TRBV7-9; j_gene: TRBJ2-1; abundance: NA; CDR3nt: TGTGCCAGTTTAGCCTACAATGAGCAGTTCTTC; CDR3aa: CASLAYNEQFF
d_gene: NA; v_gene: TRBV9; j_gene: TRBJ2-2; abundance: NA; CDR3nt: TGTGCCAGCAGCGGGACTATCTCCACCGGGGAGCTGTTTTTT; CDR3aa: CASSGTISTGELFF
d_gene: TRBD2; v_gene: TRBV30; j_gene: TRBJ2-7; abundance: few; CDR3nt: TGTGCCTGGAGTCCTTCTCTTGGACTGCTAGCGGGAGACGAGCAGTACTTC; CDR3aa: CAWSPSLGLLAGDEQYF
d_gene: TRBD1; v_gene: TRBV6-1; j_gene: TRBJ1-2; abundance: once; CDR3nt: TGTGCCAGCAGTGAAGGAGGGACAGAAGCTAACTATGGCTACACCTTC; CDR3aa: CASSEGGTEANYGYTF
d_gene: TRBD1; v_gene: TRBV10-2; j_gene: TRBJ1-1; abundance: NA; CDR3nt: TGCGCCAGCAGTGTGGGACAGGGGATTGGTGAAGCTTTCTTT; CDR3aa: CASSVGQGIGEAFF